The clone carrying this T cell receptor (beta chain) was recorded many times. Its specificity is not known. The CDR3 loop spans 14 amino acids. Germline assignment: CDR1 KGHDR and CDR2 SFDVKD. V was trimmed by 5 bases and J by 1 base, leaving 5 bases between them. This sample was taken from a study of Graves' ophthalmopathy and Graves' hyperthyroidism. Enrolled hyperthyroidism patients had a new diagnosis, a duration under 2 months, and an age of 18 to 65. Amplification from RNA transcripts yielded the TCR beta CDR3 regions. The workflow started with a first-round RT-PCR run with HTBI primers and then moved on to a second-round multiplex PCR. TCRdb passed the multiplex PCR reads through MiXCR, listing each CDR3 protein once. Of approximately 1.2 million distinct CDR3 sequences listed, less than 45% are singletons. General study findings and limits: Blood also held most thyroid clonotypes expanded above 0.001 frequency. From stable hyperthyroidism, ophthalmopathy was separated by a 13-signature model with 85% to 90% sensitivity and around 80% specificity.

Sequenced: peripheral blood or thyroid tissue (not recorded which). The sequence derives from an adult man with Graves' hyperthyroidism. This chain links TRBV24-1 with TRBJ2-6; D remains unclear. Written as DNA, the CDR3 is TGTGCCACCAGTGCAACTTCTGGGGCCAACGTCCTGACTTTC. Translation: CATSATSGANVLTF.